This TCR beta chain stems from a study of blood T cell repertoires in COVID-19 (TCRdb year 2020). In terms of the full investigation: Samples from collaborators originated in the United States, Italy and Spain and spanned both the acute and convalescent phases of COVID-19. The repertoires were released in a freely available public database meant as a resource for research on the immune response to SARS-CoV-2. Samples were obtained from the ongoing ImmuneRACE study (first 160 participants) and from about 1,300 subjects provided by 6 global collaborators. Where HLA class I and class II types were available, the types were taken from metadata supplied by the sample provider, not from assay-based typing. The material from the prospective study consisted of cDNA or gDNA derived from T cells, B-cell-depleted T cells, or PBMCs. Subjects who had been exposed to COVID-19, were actively infected with it, or had recovered from it provided the deeply sampled blood TCRbeta repertoires that made up the dataset. The sample metadata nearly always contained a de-identified subject ID, COVID-19 status, age in years and sex. Results and caveats for the whole study, not just this receptor: Clinical and demographic metadata were provided uncurated, with the amount varying by source and participant.

Collaborating institutions collected whole blood in K2EDTA tubes following their own protocols. Collaborator samples were shipped for TCRbeta analysis as frozen whole blood, isolated PBMCs, or DNA extracted from either sample type. With respect to this clone: Its antigen is currently not known. Per-nucleotide qualities are absent, and no much larger clonotype sits a single base away.

The CDR3 has 15 amino acids, counting the end cysteine and phenylalanine. Just the 45-base CDR3 DNA is kept, in frame starting at base 1. Taken from the germline V gene (reference sequence), the CDR1 and CDR2 loops are SEHNR and FQNEAQ. Trimming takes 5 bases from V and 4 bases from J, and the germline ends sit 17 bases apart. TCRbeta CDR3 regions were amplified from genomic DNA by means of the immunoSEQ Assay, a bias-controlled multiplex PCR. The published analysis was carried out like this. The number of nucleated cells in each sample was estimated from the amplification of reference gene primers within the assay. To quantify the absolute abundance of each unique TCRbeta CDR3 rearrangement, sequence reads were collapsed and filtered. For each sample, productive Simpson clonality was calculated by taking the square root of Simpson's diversity index across productive rearrangements. The clones in this table, taken by TCRdb from immuneACCESS, are in-frame only. Not every clone is retained; where verified, under half of the shortfall comes from an unresolved V gene, and the cause of the rest is unknown. V, J and clone size derive from that table, while D and trimming were established from the DNA sequence. The sample table records approximately 75,000 clones; around 90% of these occur just once. About 7% of the sample belongs to the ten largest clones.

The rearrangement combines TRBV7-9 with TRBJ2-5; TRBD1 is a possible D gene, resting on 5 matching bases. The sequenced sample consisted of peripheral blood. This TCR derives from a human donor in a cohort sampled during active COVID-19. The DNA sequence follows: TGTGCCAGCAGCCCCACAGGTTCTAGGGGAGAGACCCAGTACTTC. It translates as CASSPTGSRGETQYF. The entire variable domain, with the stretches around the CDR3 drawn from the reference TRBV7-9 and TRBJ2-5 proteins, is DTGVSQNPRHKITKRGQNVTFRCDPISEHNRLYWYRQTLGQGPEFLTYFQNEAQLEKSRLLSDRFSAERPKGSFSTLEIQRTEQGDSAMYLCASSPTGSRGETQYFGPGTRLLVL.